This TCR beta chain was documented in a study of cytomegalovirus exposure and HLA in healthy donors. Germline CDR1 is MNHEY and CDR2 is SMNVEV (reference sequence). The CDR3 is 15 amino acids. V shed 7 bases and J shed 1 base, with 15 bases lying between them. As to this clone: As yet, its antigen is unknown.

General study findings and limits: Subsequent analysis revealed that first-cohort TCR clusters tended to co-occur in the 120 validation repertoires. Rarity held for most TCR sequences, but there were some public TCRs that occurred in many donors. Published work reported that the classifier diagnosed cytomegalovirus status with high specificity and sensitivity. The study labeled around 160 TCR beta chains cytomegalovirus-associated.

Clones were read by immunoSEQ multiplex PCR, and TCRdb kept only the in-frame ones, dropping some. The table lists tens of thousands of clones, more than 75% of them singletons, with around 2.1% in the top ten. This receptor was taken from a man aged 30 to 45 in good health and CMV-seronegative. This chain uses TRBV27 with TRBJ2-3, with D unresolved. Sequenced: PBMCs. The CDR3 reads CASTPWPLGTDTQYF. The CDR3 coding sequence is TGTGCCAGCACCCCGTGGCCCTTGGGCACAGATACGCAGTATTTT.